The text below deals with one T cell receptor beta chain. CDR1 and CDR2 from the germline V gene are LGHDT and YNNKEL (reference sequence). Germline trimming cut 1 base from V and 3 bases from J; bases unmatched to any gene: 5. This CDR3 has 16 amino acids. This entry is derived from a study of blood T cell repertoires in COVID-19. TCRdb keeps only in-frame clones here, not all; method: immunoSEQ multiplex PCR. The sample lists about 35,000 clones, approximately 89% seen once, with roughly 9.8% in the top ten. Sequencing was done on a sample of peripheral blood. This receptor was taken from a human donor in a cohort sampled during active COVID-19. The chain combines TRBV3-1 (or the pseudogene TRBV3-2) with TRBJ2-4; TRBD2 matches at 8 bases. In nucleotides, the CDR3 is TGTGCCAGCAGCCAAGCGGGGGGGGCCCACAAAAACATTCAGTACTTC. It translates to CASSQAGGAHKNIQYF.